This entry lists 23 T cell receptor beta chains sequenced from one sample in a study of sequential checkpoint blockade in melanoma (dated by TCRdb to the late 2010s). Libraries were prepared through the immunoSEQ multiplex PCR assay. TCRdb took this table from immuneACCESS and kept in-frame rearrangements with V and J called. Such tables lack part of the clones; where checked against another copy, unresolved V genes explain under half of the gap, and the rest is unexplained. The table for this sample lists about 5,000 clones; 20% to 30% of them were counted only once. Of the sample, about 20% falls within the top ten clones. The treatment or condition label corresponds to: randomized to nivolumab then ipilimumab (arm A) or the reverse (arm B). This specimen was tumor tissue (inferred from file names), taken from a patient given nivolumab and ipilimumab in sequence. The receptors stem from a human donor with melanoma.

J is TRBJ2-4 and V is TRBV7-5; TRBD2, as called in the table, went unchecked against the DNA. TRBV7-5 is listed as a pseudogene. This CDR3 is 14 amino acids long. For the CDR3, the DNA is TGTGCCAGCAGTCAGCGGGGGGGCGCTAACATTCAGTACTTC. Translated: CASSQRGGANIQYF.

The chain links TRBV5-1 to TRBJ1-1, with D tentatively TRBD1 (6 bases). This CDR3 region has 14 residues. CDR1 SGHRS and CDR2 YFSETQ come from the germline V gene. The V gene lost 4 bases and the J gene lost 0 bases, with 10 bases spanning the gap. The CDR3 reads CASSTTGLNTEAFF. As DNA, the CDR3 is TGCGCCAGCAGCACGACAGGATTGAACACTGAAGCTTTCTTT.

This chain links TRBV18 with TRBJ2-3, with 10 bases that match TRBD1. V dropped 1 base and J dropped 6; count of bases not matched to a gene: 4. The CDR3 spans 15 residues. CDR1 and CDR2 (germline): KGHSH, LQKENI. The chain's CDR3 is CASSPQGQGTDTQYF. For the CDR3, the DNA is TGTGCCAGCTCACCACAGGGACAGGGGACCGATACGCAGTATTTT. Together with reference TRBV18 and TRBJ2-3, the CDR3 gives the full variable domain: NAGVMQNPRHLVRRRGQEARLRCSPMKGHSHVYWYRQLPEEGLKFMVYLQKENIIDESGMPKERFSAEFPKEGPSILRIQQVVRGDSAAYFCASSPQGQGTDTQYFGPGTRLTVL.

V is TRBV5-1 and J is TRBJ1-4; 8 positions match TRBD1. Germline V lookup: CDR1 SGHRS, CDR2 YFSETQ. This CDR3 region has 17 residues. The trim removed 0 bases at V and 4 bases at J, leaving 8 bases unmatched. CDR3 region: CASSLVGGQAFNEKLFF. For the CDR3, the DNA is TGCGCCAGCAGCTTGGTGGGGGGACAGGCCTTTAATGAAAAACTGTTTTTT.

The chain joins TRBV9 to TRBJ2-5, with D perhaps being TRBD1 or TRBD2 (5 bases each). The ends were cut back, 4 bases at V and 5 bases at J, with 18 bases in the middle. The CDR3 has 15 residues. Germline CDR1 and CDR2: SGDLS and YYNGEE. The CDR3 nucleotides read TGTGCCAGCAGCCAGATGGGGGACCCCCGGGAGACCCAGTACTTC. Amino acid sequence: CASSQMGDPRETQYF. Combining the CDR3 with reference TRBV9 and TRBJ2-5 gives the whole variable domain DSGVTQTPKHLITATGQRVTLRCSPRSGDLSVYWYQQSLDQGLQFLIQYYNGEERAKGNILERFSAQQFPDLHSELNLSSLELGDSALYFCASSQMGDPRETQYFGPGTRLLVL.

This clone appeared a few times. This chain links TRBV7-6 with TRBJ2-3; 8 bases align to TRBD2. Germline V gene lookup returns CDR1 SGHVS and CDR2 FNYEAQ. This CDR3 comprises 16 residues. The V segment lost 1 base and the J segment 2 bases; nucleotides outside the gene matches: 5. In DNA, the CDR3 is TGTGCCAGCAGCTTAGGGGCGGGGGGATACACAGATACGCAGTATTTT. Its translation: CASSLGAGGYTDTQYF. Full variable domain (rest looked up from reference TRBV7-6 and TRBJ2-3): GAGVSQSPRYKVTKRGQDVALRCDPISGHVSLYWYRQALGQGPEFLTYFNYEAQQDKSGLPNDRFSAERPEGSISTLTIQRTEQRDSAMYRCASSLGAGGYTDTQYFGPGTRLTVL.

V gene TRBV29-1 combines with J gene TRBJ1-6; 10 nucleotides agree with TRBD1. From germline, CDR1 is SQVTM and CDR2 ANQGSEA. This CDR3 has 13 amino acids. V gave up 4 bases and J gave up 7 bases; unmatched junction bases: 1. DNA of the CDR3: TGCAGCGTTGGGGACAGGGGAAATTCACCCCTCCACTTT. It codes for CSVGDRGNSPLHF. The full variable domain, its missing parts supplied by reference TRBV29-1 and TRBJ1-6, is SAVISQKPSRDICQRGTSLTIQCQVDSQVTMMFWYRQQPGQSLTLIATANQGSEATYESGFVIDKFPISRPNLTFSTLTVSNMSPEDSSIYLCSVGDRGNSPLHFGNGTRLTVT.

This chain uses TRBV30 with TRBJ1-4, with D tentatively TRBD1 (5 bases). This CDR3 contains 12 residues. Germline V gives CDR1 GTSNPN, CDR2 SVGIG (reference sequence). V was clipped by 8 bases and J by 6 bases, with 13 bases between them. CDR3 in amino acids: CASGTDYEKLFF. The CDR3 DNA sequence: TGTGCCAGCGGGACTGACTATGAAAAACTGTTTTTT.

V is TRBV5-1 and J is TRBJ2-1, with TRBD2 matching over 8 bases. Germline CDR1 SGHRS, CDR2 YFSETQ. CDR3 size: 17 residues. With V trimmed by 4 bases and J by 0 bases, 9 bases remained unmatched. The CDR3 coding sequence is TGCGCCAGCAGCCCGGGACTAGTCCCAAGCTCCTACAATGAGCAGTTCTTC. Its translation: CASSPGLVPSSYNEQFF.

The chain carries TRBV10-3 and TRBJ2-7; no reliable D call. Trimming left V 2 bases short and J 1 base short, with 6 bases between. CDR3 size: 13 residues. Germline V CDR1 and CDR2: ENHRY, SYGVKD. The CDR3 loop reads CAISEGGSYEQYF. The CDR3 DNA sequence: TGTGCCATCAGTGAGGGTGGGTCCTACGAGCAGTACTTC.

The rearrangement uses TRBV28 and TRBJ1-5; 7 bases fit TRBD1. Per the germline V gene, CDR1 is MDHEN and CDR2 is SYDVKM. The CDR3 covers 12 residues. The V segment lost 6 bases and the J segment 4 bases; nucleotides outside the gene matches: 0. The CDR3 loop reads CASRDRNQPQHF. The CDR3 DNA follows: TGTGCCAGCAGGGACAGGAATCAGCCCCAGCATTTT.

The chain recombines TRBV29-1 with TRBJ2-5; 7 nucleotides line up with TRBD1. The CDR3 contains 13 residues. Trimming cost V 7 bases and J 4 bases; bases outside gene matches: 9. Germline loops: CDR1 SQVTM, CDR2 ANQGSEA. The CDR3 protein is CSAEGAVGETQYF. In DNA, the CDR3 is TGCAGCGCCGAGGGGGCGGTGGGAGAGACCCAGTACTTC.

The table lists this clone with a few counts. The V and J genes are TRBV28 and TRBJ2-7, with 9 bases matching TRBD1. CDR3 length: 15 amino acids. Germline CDR1 is MDHEN and CDR2 is SYDVKM. V was clipped by 3 bases and J by 0 bases; unmatched bases: 3. The DNA of the CDR3 is TGTGCCAGCAGTTTTTTGACAGGGGGCTCCTACGAGCAGTACTTC. Translated, it gives CASSFLTGGSYEQYF.

This clone turned up a few times. The chain is built from TRBV6-8 and TRBJ1-2, with 7 nucleotides matching TRBD1. The V gene's germline CDR1 is MNHGY and CDR2 SAAAGT. Unmatched junction bases numbered 10, after V lost 8 bases and J lost 4 bases. CDR3 length equals 14 residues. Written as DNA, the CDR3 is TGTGCCAGCGCGGAGAGACAGGGAGCCTATGGCTACACCTTC. This sequence encodes CASAERQGAYGYTF.

The chain couples TRBV11-3 to TRBJ1-6, with D maybe TRBD1 (6 bases). This CDR3 region has 14 residues. With 6 bases removed from V and 7 bases from J, the gap between germline ends came to 13 bases. CDR1 and CDR2 from the germline V gene are SGHNT and YENEEA. CDR3 in DNA: TGTGCCAGCAGAATGACAGGAATAAATTCACCCCTCCACTTT. This codes for CASRMTGINSPLHF. The entire variable domain, with the rest obtained from reference TRBV11-3 and TRBJ1-6, is as follows: EAGVVQSPRYKIIEKKQPVAFWCNPISGHNTLYWYLQNLGQGPELLIRYENEEAVDDSQLPKDRFSAERLKGVDSTLKIQPAELGDSAVYLCASRMTGINSPLHFGNGTRLTVT.

The chain recombines TRBV19 with TRBJ2-1, with 8 bases aligning to TRBD1. J lost 6 bases, V lost 8 bases, and 12 bases had no gene match. CDR1 is LNHDA and CDR2 is SQIVND in the germline V gene (reference sequence). The CDR3 is 15 amino acids. The CDR3 bases are TGTGCCAGTCGTAATCGGGACAGGCAAGGCAATGAGCAGTTCTTC. It encodes CASRNRDRQGNEQFF.

This clone was seen a few times. The CDR3 sequence: CASSGLGPRTGNTIYF. The DNA for the CDR3 is TGTGCCAGCAGTGGCCTGGGGCCCCGGACTGGAAACACCATATATTTT. The chain combines TRBV6-8 with TRBJ1-3, with a weak D call TRBD1 (5 bases). There are 16 residues in the CDR3. Germline values: CDR1 MNHGY, CDR2 SAAAGT. The V and J ends lost 5 bases and 2 bases respectively, with 16 bases between them.

The V call is TRBV6-8, the J call TRBJ2-5, with D perhaps TRBD1 or TRBD2 (5 bases each). The germline V gene has CDR1 MNHGY and CDR2 SAAAGT. The ends were cut back, 2 bases at V and 3 bases at J, with 13 bases in the middle. The CDR3 has 15 amino acids. In DNA, the CDR3 is TGTGCCAGCAGTTACCGGGACCGTTCTGAAGAGACCCAGTACTTC. This gives the protein CASSYRDRSEETQYF.

DNA of the CDR3: TGCGCCAGCAGCTTGGCCGGGACATCTAACTATGGCTACACCTTC. It is translated as CASSLAGTSNYGYTF. The V and J genes are TRBV5-1 and TRBJ1-2; D is possibly TRBD1 (6 bases). Germline CDR1 reads SGHRS; CDR2 reads YFSETQ. This CDR3 region has 15 residues. Trimming removed 0 bases at V and 0 bases at J, with 9 bases between.

The chain has TRBV10-2 and TRBJ2-5; 10 nucleotides match TRBD1. Germline-derived CDR1 and CDR2 are WSHSY and SAAADI. CDR3 length: 14 amino acids. V shed 6 bases, J shed 5 bases, and the junction held 6 bases outside the gene matches. As DNA, the CDR3 is TGCGCCAGCAGGAGGGACAGGGGTGGGGAGACCCAGTACTTC. Its translation is CASRRDRGGETQYF.

This clone was observed a handful of times. J is TRBJ2-1 and V is TRBV9; 8 bases line up with TRBD1. Trimming took 5 bases from V and 5 from J; bases not matched to a gene: 9. The CDR3 contains 15 residues. Germline-derived CDR1 and CDR2 are SGDLS and YYNGEE. The CDR3, as DNA: TGTGCCAGCAGTTTCTTTCAGGGGGCGGACAATGAGCAGTTCTTC. Translating it yields CASSFFQGADNEQFF.

This clone occurred many times. This rearrangement joins TRBV6-8 to TRBJ2-1; 8 nucleotides line up with TRBD2. Looked up from germline, CDR1 is MNHGY and CDR2 is SAAAGT. The CDR3 has 16 residues. V shed 6 bases and J 4 bases; nucleotides not matched to a gene: 11. The CDR3 bases are TGTGCCAGCAGAGGACTCCCGGGACTAGGTTACAATGAGCAGTTCTTC. Its translation is CASRGLPGLGYNEQFF.

This clone is large by share. The chain is built from TRBV10-2 and TRBJ2-1; maybe TRBD2 (6 bases). The germline V gene encodes CDR1 WSHSY and CDR2 SAAADI. This CDR3 region has 15 residues. Trimming cost V 0 bases and J 6 bases, with 12 bases left between them. For the CDR3, the DNA is TGCGCCAGCAGTGAGTCGGGCGGGAAGTTCAATGAGCAGTTCTTC. Protein: CASSESGGKFNEQFF.